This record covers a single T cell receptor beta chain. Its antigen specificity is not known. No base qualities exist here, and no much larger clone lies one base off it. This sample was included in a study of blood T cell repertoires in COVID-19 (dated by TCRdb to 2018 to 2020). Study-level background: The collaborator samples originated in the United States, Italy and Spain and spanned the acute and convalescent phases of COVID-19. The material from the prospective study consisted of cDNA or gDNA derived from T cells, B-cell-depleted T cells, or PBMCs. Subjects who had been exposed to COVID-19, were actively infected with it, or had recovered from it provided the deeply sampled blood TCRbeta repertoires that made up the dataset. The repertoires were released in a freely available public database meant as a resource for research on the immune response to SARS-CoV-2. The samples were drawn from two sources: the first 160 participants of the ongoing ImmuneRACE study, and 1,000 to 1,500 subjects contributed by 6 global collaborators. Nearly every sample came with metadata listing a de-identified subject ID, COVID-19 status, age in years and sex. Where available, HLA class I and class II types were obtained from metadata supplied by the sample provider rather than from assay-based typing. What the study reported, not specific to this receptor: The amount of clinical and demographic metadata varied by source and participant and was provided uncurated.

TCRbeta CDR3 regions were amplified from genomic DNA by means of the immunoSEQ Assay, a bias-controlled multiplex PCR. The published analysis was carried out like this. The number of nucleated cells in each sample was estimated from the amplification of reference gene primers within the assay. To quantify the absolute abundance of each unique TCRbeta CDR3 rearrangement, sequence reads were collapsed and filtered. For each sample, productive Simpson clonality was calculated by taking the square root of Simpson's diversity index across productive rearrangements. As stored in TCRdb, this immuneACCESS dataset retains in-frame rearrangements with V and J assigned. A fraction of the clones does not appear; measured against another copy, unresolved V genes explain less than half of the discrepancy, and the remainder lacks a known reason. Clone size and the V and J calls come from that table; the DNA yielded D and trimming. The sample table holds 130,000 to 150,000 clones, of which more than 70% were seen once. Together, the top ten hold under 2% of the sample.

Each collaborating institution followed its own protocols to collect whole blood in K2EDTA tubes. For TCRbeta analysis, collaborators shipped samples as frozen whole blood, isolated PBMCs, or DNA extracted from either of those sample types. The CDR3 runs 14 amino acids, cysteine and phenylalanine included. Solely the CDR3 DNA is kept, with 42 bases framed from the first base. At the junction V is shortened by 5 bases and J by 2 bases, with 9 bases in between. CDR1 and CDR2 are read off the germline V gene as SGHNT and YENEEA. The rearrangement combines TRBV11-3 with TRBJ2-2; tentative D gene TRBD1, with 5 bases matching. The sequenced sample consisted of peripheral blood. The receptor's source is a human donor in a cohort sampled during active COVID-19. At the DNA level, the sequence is TGTGCCAGCAGCCTCAGGGATAACACCGGGGAGCTGTTTTTT. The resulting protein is CASSLRDNTGELFF.